One and the same sample provided the 21 T cell receptor beta chains below, sequenced in a study of T cells in localized non-small cell lung cancer. The repertoire was sequenced with immunoSEQ multiplex PCR; TCRdb's copy has only in-frame clones and lacks some. The sample contains about 79,000 clones, just under 85% of which appear only once. The sequences come from peripheral blood, collected before any cancer treatment. Every receptor here comes from a female donor at least 60 years old with stage I lung adenocarcinoma.

V usage is TRBV11-2 and J usage is TRBJ2-5; 8 nucleotides line up with TRBD2. Per germline, CDR1 SGHAT and CDR2 FQNNGV. The CDR3 is made up of 16 amino acids. With 2 bases clipped from V and 5 bases from J, the junction kept 10 bases outside the gene matches. CDR3 sequence reads: CASSLNAGGVKETQYF. The DNA for the CDR3 is TGTGCCAGCAGCTTAAATGCGGGAGGAGTAAAGGAGACCCAGTACTTC.

The V gene is TRBV29-1, the J gene TRBJ2-7, with no clear D. The CDR3 is made up of 12 amino acids. Per germline, CDR1 SQVTM and CDR2 ANQGSEA. With 4 bases removed from V and 3 bases from J, the gap between germline ends came to 10 bases. The DNA for the CDR3 is TGCAGCGTTGGTGGCCCACTCTACGAGCAGTACTTC. Translating gives CSVGGPLYEQYF.

Only one count was recorded for this clone. The rearrangement links TRBV19 to TRBJ2-2; 13 nucleotides align to TRBD2. The trim removed 9 bases at V and 5 bases at J, leaving 3 bases unmatched. The V gene's germline CDR1 is LNHDA and CDR2 SQIVND (reference sequence). The CDR3 totals 14 residues. The CDR3 bases are TGTGCCAGCGAGACTAGCGGGAGGACCGGGGAGCTGTTTTTT. It yields the protein CASETSGRTGELFF.

The V gene is TRBV5-1, the J gene TRBJ1-4; 7 nucleotides align to TRBD1. Trimming removed 4 bases from V and 8 bases from J; junction bases left unmatched: 14. This CDR3 is built from 16 residues. Germline lookup yields CDR1 SGHRS and CDR2 YFSETQ. Written as DNA, the CDR3 is TGCGCCAGCAGCCCTGGCGGACAGGCCATCGGAGAAAAACTGTTTTTT. It specifies CASSPGGQAIGEKLFF. The complete variable domain, with remaining parts taken from reference TRBV5-1 and TRBJ1-4, reads KAGVTQTPRYLIKTRGQQVTLSCSPISGHRSVSWYQQTPGQGLQFLFEYFSETQRNKGNFPGRFSGRQFSNSRSEMNVSTLELGDSALYLCASSPGGQAIGEKLFFGSGTQLSVL.

The chain uses TRBV5-5 and TRBJ1-4; D not certain. The CDR3 contains 14 residues. V was shortened by 2 bases and J by 8 bases, with 13 bases between the two germline ends. CDR1 SGHKS and CDR2 YYEKEE come from the germline V gene (reference sequence). The CDR3 reads CASSLTMLTEKLFF. CDR3 nucleotides: TGTGCCAGCAGCTTAACAATGCTCACCGAAAAACTGTTTTTT.

The chain couples TRBV18 to TRBJ1-1; no clear D gene. The V gene's germline CDR1 is KGHSH and CDR2 LQKENI. This CDR3 has 14 amino acids. V lost 0 bases, J lost 0 bases, and 5 bases lay in between. Here the CDR3 DNA reads TGTGCCAGCTCACCACCAGGACTGAACACTGAAGCTTTCTTT. Its protein is CASSPPGLNTEAFF.

The chain joins TRBV4-2 to TRBJ2-4; possible D gene TRBD1, 5 bases. V shed 5 bases and J shed 2 bases, with 10 bases lying between them. CDR3 length: 14 amino acids. Germline V gives CDR1 LGHNA, CDR2 YNFKEQ. CDR3 coding DNA: TGTGCCAGCAGCGAAGGGGATACCAAAAACATTCAGTACTTC. Amino acids: CASSEGDTKNIQYF.

The rearrangement links TRBV18 to TRBJ1-2; maybe TRBD1 (6 bases). CDR1 is KGHSH and CDR2 is LQKENI in the germline V gene. V lost 3 bases and J lost 2, with 13 bases in between. The CDR3 is 15 residues long. The DNA for the CDR3 is TGTGCCAGCTCACCCGTACTACAGGGAAACTATGGCTACACCTTC. Translation: CASSPVLQGNYGYTF.

This rearrangement joins TRBV2 to TRBJ2-1; D uncertain. The CDR3 totals 14 residues. From germline, CDR1 is SNHLY and CDR2 FYNNEI. V lost 7 bases and J 8 bases, leaving 18 bases between the germline ends. As DNA, the CDR3 is TGTGCCAGCACCCCTCAGTCTTCCGAGGATGAGCAGTTCTTC. Translation gives CASTPQSSEDEQFF.

This chain links TRBV11-2 with TRBJ1-1; a possible D gene is TRBD1 (6 bases). V was clipped by 5 bases and J by 10 bases, with 11 bases between them. Germline assignment: CDR1 SGHAT and CDR2 FQNNGV. The CDR3 runs 11 residues. This CDR3 reads CASSGQYRAFF. CDR3 nucleotide sequence: TGTGCCAGCAGCGGACAGTATCGAGCTTTCTTT.

This chain's CDR3 is CATSRSSETQYF. CDR3 bases: TGTGCCACCTCCCGGAGCTCAGAGACCCAGTACTTC. The genes are TRBV11-2 and TRBJ2-5; no clear D gene. From germline, CDR1 is SGHAT and CDR2 FQNNGV. The V gene lost 10 bases and the J gene lost 4 bases, with 13 bases spanning the gap. The CDR3 length is 12 residues.

This clone came up once. The rearrangement joins TRBV5-1 to TRBJ1-1; TRBD1 might be the D (5 bases). Trimming removed 4 bases from V and 10 bases from J, with 17 bases in between. The CDR3 contains 13 residues. CDR1 is SGHRS, CDR2 YFSETQ, per germline. The CDR3 here is CASSPTDLSRAFF. The CDR3 DNA reads TGCGCCAGCAGCCCGACAGACCTCTCCCGAGCTTTCTTT.

The chain joins TRBV6-5 to TRBJ1-1, with D uncertain. The CDR3 covers 13 residues. The V and J ends lost 5 bases and 1 base respectively, with 8 bases between them. Germline V gene lookup returns CDR1 MNHEY and CDR2 SVGAGI. The CDR3 DNA sequence: TGTGCCAGCAGTAGATCAACGAACACTGAAGCTTTCTTT. Its translation: CASSRSTNTEAFF.

This clone was detected many times. The chain employs TRBV5-1 and TRBJ1-1, with D uncertain. Germline assignment: CDR1 SGHRS and CDR2 YFSETQ. This CDR3 has 13 amino acids. V shed 7 bases and J shed 4 bases, with 14 bases lying between them. The CDR3 bases are TGCGCCAGCGGCGGTGAGGGTGGCACTGAAGCTTTCTTT. Amino acid sequence: CASGGEGGTEAFF.

The chain uses TRBV28 and TRBJ1-3; D unclear. This CDR3 has 15 amino acids. The V gene's germline CDR1 is MDHEN and CDR2 SYDVKM. Trimming shortened V by 2 bases and J by 0 bases, and 8 bases separated the two germline ends. DNA for the CDR3: TGTGCCAGCAGTTTACCCCGAGTCTCTGGAAACACCATATATTTT. This codes for CASSLPRVSGNTIYF.

The chain's CDR3 is CASSSTSGSQETQYF. CDR3 bases: TGCGCCAGCAGCTCAACTAGCGGGAGCCAAGAGACCCAGTACTTC. This chain uses TRBV5-1 with TRBJ2-5, with TRBD2 matching over 11 bases. The CDR3 spans 15 residues. The V and J ends lost 3 bases and 1 base, in that order; junction bases with no gene match: 2. Germline CDR1 is SGHRS and CDR2 is YFSETQ.

The gene calls are TRBV30 and TRBJ2-7; weak D call: TRBD1 (6 bases). V lost 4 bases to trimming and J lost 2 bases, with 12 bases between them. Germline lookup yields CDR1 GTSNPN and CDR2 SVGIG (reference sequence). The CDR3 loop spans 13 amino acids. The CDR3 reads CAWTVGGPYEQYF. The CDR3 coding sequence is TGTGCCTGGACCGTAGGGGGACCCTACGAGCAGTACTTC.

The CDR3 DNA reads as TGTGCCAGCAGGATGGACAGGGGTGGAAAAGAGACCCAGTACTTC. It codes for CASRMDRGGKETQYF. The V gene is TRBV5-4, the J gene TRBJ2-5; the match to TRBD1 covers 9 bases. Germline CDR1 and CDR2: SGHNT and YYREEE (reference sequence). The length of the CDR3 is 15 residues. The ends lost 5 bases at V and 3 bases at J; junction bases unmatched: 8.

This clone was detected only once. The genes are TRBV9 and TRBJ2-1; 9 bases align to TRBD2. J gave up 5 bases and V 4 bases, and 10 bases lay outside the gene matches. The CDR3 is made up of 16 amino acids. CDR1 is SGDLS and CDR2 is YYNGEE in the germline V gene. CDR3 nucleotide sequence: TGTGCCAGCAGCCCGGACGGAGCGGGGGGACACAATGAGCAGTTCTTC. This codes for CASSPDGAGGHNEQFF.

V usage is TRBV6-1 and J usage is TRBJ2-7, with TRBD2 as a possible D gene (7 bases). In germline, CDR1 is MNHNS, CDR2 SASEGT. The CDR3 has 14 residues. Trimming stripped 5 bases from V and 6 bases from J, with 17 bases between. The CDR3 nucleotides are TGTGCCAGCAGTACCCAGAGGGGGGGTATCGAGCAGTACTTC. Its translation is CASSTQRGGIEQYF.

This clone was seen a handful of times. The chain recombines TRBV25-1 with TRBJ1-1; weak D call: TRBD1 (5 bases). With 4 bases removed from V and 0 bases from J, the gap between germline ends came to 6 bases. Germline assignment: CDR1 MGHDK and CDR2 SYGVNS. The CDR3 is 13 amino acids. The CDR3 DNA reads as TGTGCCAGCAGTGGACAGATGAACACTGAAGCTTTCTTT. It encodes CASSGQMNTEAFF.